This T cell receptor (beta chain) was observed in a study of T cells in Graves' hyperthyroidism and ophthalmopathy. Losses at the gene ends were 1 base for V and 4 bases for J; bases not matched to a gene: 9. Germline V gene lookup returns CDR1 LGHNA and CDR2 YNFKEQ. This CDR3 is 16 amino acids long. The TCR beta CDR3 regions underwent amplification using RNA transcripts as the source. The TCR CDR3 first-round RT-PCR relied on the HTBI primer set. TCRdb recomputed calls from the multiplex PCR reads with MiXCR, one row per CDR3 protein. The table records about 100,000 distinct CDR3 sequences, roughly 15% of them present only once. Graves' hyperthyroidism showing no ophthalmopathy progression within 18 months was considered stable. The authors obtained PBMCs from around 10 ml of fresh peripheral blood. Findings and limits, study-wide: Patients with ophthalmopathy were separated from those with stable hyperthyroidism by a 13 V-J model.

This clonotype was counted at least ten times. What it binds is unknown. The sequence was collected from a woman between 50 and 59 years old with Graves' hyperthyroidism. The chain joins TRBV4-2 to TRBJ1-1, with 7 bases aligning to TRBD1. Sequencing was performed on blood. The CDR3 DNA follows: TGTGCCAGCAGCCAAGGGCAACAACAGGGGTCCACTGAAGCTTTCTTT. It yields the protein CASSQGQQQGSTEAFF.